This is a list of T cell receptor beta chains from one sample in a study of regulatory T cells in long-lasting Graves disease. One entry per CDR3 protein results from TCRdb running MiXCR on the multiplex PCR reads. The data show roughly 440,000 distinct CDR3 sequences, around 17% seen once. A further study also used this sample, focusing on T cells in Graves' hyperthyroidism and ophthalmopathy.

This sample comprised peripheral blood mononuclear cells (PBMCs), obtained at new diagnosis, from a patient treated with antithyroid drugs. These receptor sequences come from a woman between 18 and 30 years old with Graves disease. Both conserved end residues are part of each CDR3. A D gene is named only where the DNA matches it firmly. Size is stated for part of the rows, as once, few or many counts, or as a class when the clone is expanded.

>TRBV7-2|few|TRBJ1-2|NA
CASSLAGPGAANYGYTF
TGTGCCAGCAGCTTAGCGGGGCCAGGGGCCGCTAACTATGGCTACACCTTC
>TRBV29-1|many|TRBJ1-3|NA
CSVDTRPSGNTIYF
TGCAGCGTGGATACACGTCCCTCTGGAAACACCATATATTTT
>TRBV6-1|NA|TRBJ1-2|TRBD1
CASPRDSNYGYTF
TGTGCCAGTCCCCGGGACAGTAACTATGGCTACACCTTC
>TRBV5-1|NA|TRBJ2-5|TRBD2
CASSLRAGTQETQYF
TGCGCCAGCAGCCTTCGAGCGGGAACCCAAGAGACCCAGTACTTC
>TRBV19|NA|TRBJ2-3|NA
CASSDEATSTDTQYF
TGTGCCAGTAGTGACGAGGCAACTAGCACAGATACGCAGTATTTT
>TRBV20-1|many|TRBJ1-5|NA
CSASGGGNQPQHF
TGCAGTGCTAGTGGGGGAGGAAATCAGCCCCAGCATTTT
>TRBV11-2|many|TRBJ2-7|NA
CASSLETLVDEQYF
TGTGCCAGCAGCTTAGAAACCCTCGTAGACGAGCAGTACTTC
>TRBV15|NA|TRBJ2-1|NA
CATSSSGRVEQFF
TGTGCCACCAGCAGTTCGGGCCGGGTGGAGCAGTTCTTC
>TRBV18|many|TRBJ2-7|NA
CASSRGRQSFSYEQYF
TGTGCCAGCTCTCGTGGGAGACAGTCCTTCTCCTACGAGCAGTACTTC
>TRBV15|few|TRBJ1-4|NA
CATSRDLGANEKLFF
TGTGCCACCAGCAGAGATCTCGGGGCTAATGAAAAACTGTTTTTT
>TRBV2|NA|TRBJ1-6|NA
CASSERPHNSPLHF
TGTGCCAGCAGTGAGCGGCCCCATAATTCACCCCTCCACTTT
>TRBV2|NA|TRBJ1-2|NA
CASSDTASNYGYTF
TGTGCCAGCAGTGATACAGCGAGTAACTATGGCTACACCTTC
>TRBV6-1|many|TRBJ2-2|TRBD1
CASSGRQGSTGELFF
TGTGCCAGCAGTGGGAGACAGGGGAGCACCGGGGAGCTGTTTTTT
>TRBV19|NA|TRBJ2-1|TRBD2
CASSWLAAHPLYNEQFF
TGTGCCAGTAGTTGGCTAGCGGCCCACCCCCTGTACAATGAGCAGTTCTTC
>TRBV20-1|many|TRBJ2-5|TRBD2
CSASLASGMKQETQYF
TGCAGTGCTAGTTTGGCTAGCGGGATGAAGCAAGAGACCCAGTACTTC
>TRBV24-1|many|TRBJ2-7|TRBD1
CATSAPGTGPYEQYF
TGTGCCACCAGTGCCCCCGGGACAGGGCCCTACGAGCAGTACTTC
>TRBV27|many|TRBJ2-3|NA
CASSLLRGGLLDTQYF
TGTGCCAGCAGTTTATTAAGGGGGGGCTTGTTAGATACGCAGTATTTT
>TRBV6-2/TRBV6-3|many|TRBJ2-7|NA
CASRGRAYEQYF
TGTGCCAGCAGGGGCAGGGCCTACGAGCAGTACTTC
>TRBV27|NA|TRBJ1-2|TRBD1
CASSSRPGGADYGYTF
TGTGCCAGCAGTTCTAGACCAGGGGGCGCGGACTATGGCTACACCTTC
>TRBV7-9|NA|TRBJ2-2|TRBD2
CASSPLAGSNTGELFF
TGTGCCAGCAGCCCTCTAGCGGGTTCGAACACCGGGGAGCTGTTTTTT
>TRBV27|many|TRBJ2-7|NA
CASSFRTAPYEQYF
TGTGCCAGCAGTTTCAGGACCGCGCCCTACGAGCAGTACTTC
>TRBV3-1|NA|TRBJ2-3|TRBD2
CASSQVGGTSGSTDTQSF
TGTGCCAGCAGCCAAGTTGGAGGGACTAGCGGGTCCACAGATACGCAGTCTTTT